This TCR beta chain was obtained from a study of cytomegalovirus exposure and HLA in healthy donors. The data were produced by immunoSEQ multiplex PCR, yet TCRdb's version contains in-frame clones alone and is incomplete. The sample carries around 350,000 clones, 86% recorded once. The CDR3 length is 13 residues. The V end lost 7 bases, the J end lost 2 bases, and 12 bases lay between the germline ends. Germline V gene sequence: CDR1 MDHEN, CDR2 SYDVKM. The donors were members of the approximately 120-subject validation cohort (separate from the approximately 670-subject first cohort). This clone came up a few times. Its antigen remains unknown. Points from the study as a whole: Some TCR beta chains (164 of them) were listed as cytomegalovirus-associated.

The sample was PBMCs. The V gene is TRBV28, the J gene TRBJ2-7; a weak D match, TRBD1 (7 bases). The origin of this receptor is a woman aged 18-29 years in good health and CMV-seronegative. CDR3 residues: CASKPGGPYEQYF. The DNA of the CDR3 is TGTGCCAGCAAGCCAGGGGGGCCCTACGAGCAGTACTTC.